The TCR beta chain described here comes from a study of OX40 agonist ivuxolimab in advanced cancers. At the level of the whole study: Ivuxolimab, which targeted the costimulatory receptor OX40 (CD134), was an agonistic, fully human IgG2 monoclonal antibody. Patients were allowed to have had prior anti-PD-1, anti-PD-L1 or anti-CTLA-4 therapy, and 30% to 50% of the dose-escalation patients had previously received checkpoint inhibitors. Intravenous ivuxolimab was administered to patients every 2 weeks at six dose levels: 0.01, 0.1, 0.3, 1.5, 3 and 10 mg/kg. The point of sequencing TCRbeta in the periphery was to test whether ivuxolimab changed TCR sequence diversity and drove clonal T-cell expansion. Three dose-escalation patients achieved partial responses, one with hepatocellular carcinoma and two with cutaneous melanoma. Of the approximately 54 patients in dose escalation, 19 had hepatocellular carcinoma, some 15 had melanoma, 9 had renal cell carcinoma and 9 had head and neck cancer. The paper reports the monotherapy dose-escalation portion (N of about 51 patients) of the phase I ivuxolimab trial. A male proportion of 82.7% and a mean age of approximately 58 years, ranging from roughly 23 to 85, were recorded for the dose-escalation cohort. Points the paper makes about the study in general: At doses of 0.1 to 3.0 mg/kg, clonal expansion of both CD4+ and CD8+ T cells in blood was seen between baseline and week 6. After ivuxolimab, more expanded clones were found on average in CD8+ T cells than in CD4+ T cells. Partial responders in the 0.1-3.0 mg/kg groups had among the lowest normalized peripheral clonal expansion, especially among CD8+ T cells. Low levels of normalized T-cell clonal expansion were also seen in some patients who did not respond. The antigen specificity of the peripheral T cells that underwent clonal expansion was not determined.

Including the terminal cysteine and phenylalanine, the CDR3 comprises 16 residues. The kept DNA is CDR3 alone, 48 bases in frame from the first base. The junction carries 15 bases between V and J, which are trimmed by 4 bases and 1 base respectively. Taken from the germline V gene, the CDR1 and CDR2 loops are KGHSH and LQKENI. For sequencing of the TCRbeta CDR3 region, genomic DNA was extracted from the sorted cells. The immunoSEQ Assay was used to sequence the TCRbeta CDR3 regions. Imported from immuneACCESS, the table was reduced by TCRdb to in-frame sequences with V and J called. These copies leave out some clones; in studies compared against another copy, an unresolved V gene accounts for under half, and the cause of the remainder is not known. The sample has some 70,000 clones on record, over 70% of them singletons. The top ten clones comprise 1.2% of the sample. With regard to this clone: This receptor's antigen is unknown. The record has no base qualities; no much larger clone is one base away.

Patients with a history of autoimmune disease or receiving systemic immunosuppression were excluded from the trial. In every dose cohort, peripheral blood was drawn for TCR sequencing at baseline, cycle 4 day 1, and cycle 7 day 1. The samples were taken from a phase I, first-in-human, multicenter, open-label dose-escalation trial of ivuxolimab. The trial enrolled adults with locally advanced or metastatic head and neck squamous cell, hepatocellular, melanoma or renal cell carcinoma. Before TCR sequencing, CD4+ T cells and CD8+ T cells from peripheral blood were sorted into separate populations. This sequence originates from an adult with an advanced solid tumor such as melanoma, head and neck, liver or kidney cancer. The chain was built from TRBV18 and TRBJ2-3, with the D segment possibly TRBD1 or TRBD2, each aligning over 5 bases. The material was CD4+ or CD8+ T cells sorted from blood, obtained in a trial of the OX40 agonist ivuxolimab. The DNA reads TGTGCCAGCTCACTCCAAAGGAGAGGGGGCACAGATACGCAGTATTTT. Translated, this gives CASSLQRRGGTDTQYF.